Below, 30 T cell receptor beta chains from the same sample are listed, as sequenced in a study of cytotoxic CD8 clonotypes in ibrutinib-treated CLL. TCRdb keeps only in-frame clones here, not all; method: immunoSEQ multiplex PCR. The data hold approximately 190,000 clones, with approximately 75% observed a single time. The sequences come from PBMCs, collected after 12 months of ibrutinib treatment. These receptors came from a human donor with chronic lymphocytic leukemia.

This clone showed up just once. Here the CDR3 reads CAISGQGGEGTEAFF. Here the CDR3 DNA reads TGTGCCATCAGTGGACAGGGTGGGGAAGGCACTGAAGCTTTCTTT. V usage is TRBV10-3 and J usage is TRBJ1-1; 7 positions match TRBD1. CDR1 and CDR2 from the germline V gene are ENHRY and SYGVKD. This CDR3 contains 15 residues. Unmatched junction bases numbered 9, after V lost 4 bases and J lost 4 bases.

This clone was recorded once. This chain links TRBV6-5 with TRBJ2-7, with 8 nucleotides matching TRBD1. The CDR3 spans 15 residues. V shed 6 bases, J shed 3 bases, and the junction held 10 bases outside the gene matches. Germline lookup yields CDR1 MNHEY and CDR2 SVGAGI. In DNA form, the CDR3 reads TGTGCCAGCAGCCCCACCGGGACAGGCAACTACGAGCAGTACTTC. Its translation: CASSPTGTGNYEQYF.

The chain joins TRBV27 to TRBJ1-2; D may be TRBD1 (6 bases). V lost 2 bases, J lost 0 bases, and 19 bases lay in between. This CDR3 has 18 amino acids. CDR1 and CDR2 from the germline V gene are MNHEY and SMNVEV (reference sequence). DNA for the CDR3: TGTGCCAGCAGTTTAGTGACTCCCGTGACAGGAGCTAACTATGGCTACACCTTC. This translates into CASSLVTPVTGANYGYTF.

The chain links TRBV14 to TRBJ2-7; D not certain. The CDR3 length is 14 residues. In germline, CDR1 is SGHDN, CDR2 FVKESK. The ends were cut back, 1 base at V and 6 bases at J, with 13 bases in the middle. The DNA of the CDR3 is TGTGCCAGCAGCCAAGGTAGTTACCTAAGCGAGCAGTACTTC. Protein: CASSQGSYLSEQYF.

This clone showed up just a few times. The chain recombines TRBV5-1 with TRBJ2-7; D remains unclear. Germline assignment: CDR1 SGHRS and CDR2 YFSETQ. V shed 0 bases and J shed 0 bases, with 7 bases lying between them. This CDR3 contains 14 residues. CDR3 DNA: TGCGCCAGCAGCTTGGAAAGGTCCTCCTACGAGCAGTACTTC. Translation: CASSLERSSYEQYF.

The CDR3 reads CASSGEGPLSYEQYF. CDR3 DNA sequence: TGTGCCAGCAGCGGTGAGGGACCGCTCTCCTACGAGCAGTACTTC. V and J are TRBV7-9 and TRBJ2-7; D is perhaps TRBD1 or TRBD2 (5 bases each). CDR3 length: 15 residues. CDR1 is SEHNR, CDR2 FQNEAQ, per germline (reference sequence). The V end was cut by 5 bases, the J end by 0 bases, with 14 bases between.

This CDR3 reads CASTGPRTGKNIQYF. In nucleotides, the CDR3 is TGTGCCAGCACAGGCCCTCGGACAGGAAAAAACATTCAGTACTTC. V usage is TRBV13 and J usage is TRBJ2-4, with TRBD1 identical over 7 bases. The germline V gene has CDR1 PRHDT and CDR2 FYEKMQ (reference sequence). This CDR3 has 15 residues. V was pared by 7 bases and J by 4 bases, with 10 bases of the junction left unmatched.

The V and J genes are TRBV11-2 and TRBJ1-4; 7 bases line up with TRBD1. This CDR3 spans 14 amino acids. The J segment lost 8 bases and the V segment lost 7 bases, leaving 10 bases of the junction unmatched. Germline V gene sequence: CDR1 SGHAT, CDR2 FQNNGV. The CDR3 protein is CASTEQGFGEKLFF. Written as DNA, the CDR3 is TGTGCCAGCACCGAACAGGGGTTTGGGGAAAAACTGTTTTTT.

The chain uses TRBV27 and TRBJ2-1; D is unresolved. The V gene's germline CDR1 is MNHEY and CDR2 SMNVEV (reference sequence). There are 13 residues in the CDR3. V was clipped by 5 bases and J by 9 bases, with 14 bases between them. The CDR3 DNA sequence: TGTGCCAGCAGTCAACGGGTGGTAGGTGAGCAGTTCTTC. Amino acids: CASSQRVVGEQFF.

The chain combines TRBV4-2 with TRBJ2-1, with TRBD2 matching 13 bases. J gave up 5 bases and V 4 bases, and 2 bases lay outside the gene matches. This CDR3 is built from 15 residues. CDR1 is LGHNA, CDR2 YNFKEQ, per germline. The CDR3: CASSPTSGGNNEQFF. CDR3 bases: TGTGCCAGCAGCCCGACTAGCGGGGGGAACAATGAGCAGTTCTTC.

The gene calls are TRBV30 and TRBJ2-7; D call uncertain. Germline-derived CDR1 and CDR2 are GTSNPN and SVGIG (reference sequence). This CDR3 is built from 12 residues. V gave up 0 bases and J gave up 3 bases, with 6 bases separating them. The CDR3 region is CAWSVQIYEQYF. The CDR3, as DNA: TGTGCCTGGAGTGTCCAGATCTACGAGCAGTACTTC.

The V gene is TRBV19, the J gene TRBJ2-7; TRBD2 agrees at 10 bases. This CDR3 has 13 amino acids. Germline CDR1 reads LNHDA; CDR2 reads SQIVND (reference sequence). The ends lost 4 bases at V and 5 bases at J; junction bases unmatched: 2. CDR3 sequence (DNA): TGTGCCAGTAGTACTAGCGGGAGTAACGAGCAGTACTTC. It translates to CASSTSGSNEQYF.

The V call is TRBV5-4, the J call TRBJ2-2, with D perhaps TRBD1 (6 bases). V was trimmed by 0 bases and J by 3 bases, leaving 9 bases between them. The germline gives CDR1 SGHNT, CDR2 YYREEE (reference sequence). The CDR3 runs to 15 residues. Here the CDR3 reads CASSLEGHYTGELFF. The CDR3 coding sequence is TGTGCCAGCAGCTTGGAGGGACATTACACCGGGGAGCTGTTTTTT.

This rearrangement joins TRBV10-3 to TRBJ2-7; TRBD2 aligns across 9 bases. The V and J ends lost 3 bases and 2 bases, in that order; junction bases with no gene match: 5. The CDR3 covers 15 residues. CDR1 ENHRY and CDR2 SYGVKD come from the germline V gene. The CDR3 reads CAISEAGGLTYEQYF. The CDR3 nucleotides read TGTGCCATCAGTGAAGCGGGGGGCCTCACCTACGAGCAGTACTTC.

Details on this clone: The identical CDR3 is also encoded by other nucleotide sequences in the sample. The CDR3 sequence: CASSPGGGPEAFF. CDR3 sequence (DNA): TGTGCCAGCAGCCCCGGAGGTGGTCCTGAAGCTTTCTTT. This rearrangement joins TRBV9 to TRBJ1-1; D is unresolved. Trimming stripped 4 bases from V and 6 bases from J, with 13 bases between. This CDR3 is built from 13 residues. The germline gives CDR1 SGDLS, CDR2 YYNGEE.

The table lists this clone with a count of one. The chain recombines TRBV13 with TRBJ2-7; D is tentatively TRBD1 or TRBD2 (5 bases each). This CDR3 spans 13 amino acids. CDR1 is PRHDT and CDR2 is FYEKMQ in the germline V gene (reference sequence). Between the trimmed V and J ends, which lost 5 bases and 1 base, there was a span of 9 bases. The CDR3 loop is CASSGDGSYEQYF. The CDR3 DNA reads as TGTGCCAGCAGCGGGGACGGATCCTACGAGCAGTACTTC.

The chain uses TRBV19 and TRBJ2-1; D not resolved. This CDR3 has 12 amino acids. Trimming stripped 1 base from V and 6 bases from J, with 4 bases between. In germline, CDR1 is LNHDA, CDR2 SQIVND (reference sequence). The CDR3 DNA is TGTGCCAGTAGTATAGTTAGCAATGAGCAGTTCTTC. Its protein product is CASSIVSNEQFF. The full variable domain, its missing parts supplied by reference TRBV19 and TRBJ2-1, is DGGITQSPKYLFRKEGQNVTLSCEQNLNHDAMYWYRQDPGQGLRLIYYSQIVNDFQKGDIAEGYSVSREKKESFPLTVTSAQKNPTAFYLCASSIVSNEQFFGPGTRLTVL.

The gene calls are TRBV6-5 and TRBJ1-3, with D unclear. Per germline, CDR1 MNHEY and CDR2 SVGAGI. There are 16 residues in the CDR3. V lost 0 bases to trimming and J lost 2 bases, with 11 bases between them. The CDR3 is CASSYSSGQAGNTIYF. The CDR3 bases are TGTGCCAGCAGTTACTCATCAGGTCAGGCTGGAAACACCATATATTTT.

The count of this clone is one. The rearrangement links TRBV11-2 to TRBJ1-1, with D possibly matching TRBD1 (6 bases). V lost 5 bases and J 5 bases, leaving 18 bases between the germline ends. The CDR3 has 15 residues. CDR1 is SGHAT, CDR2 FQNNGV, per germline. As DNA, the CDR3 is TGTGCCAGCAGCCCCGCGGGGACATTGAGGACTGAAGCTTTCTTT. Residues: CASSPAGTLRTEAFF.

This sequence joins TRBV15 and TRBJ1-1, with 12 bases that match TRBD1. The length of the CDR3 is 17 residues. The trim removed 5 bases at V and 4 bases at J, leaving 11 bases unmatched. Germline V gives CDR1 LNHNV, CDR2 YYDKDF (reference sequence). The DNA for the CDR3 is TGTGCCACCAGCCGAACCGGGACAGGGGGCAGGGGCACTGAAGCTTTCTTT. Encoded protein: CATSRTGTGGRGTEAFF.

There are a few counts of this clone. This chain joins TRBV19 and TRBJ2-5; 12 bases are a match to TRBD2. CDR1 and CDR2 (germline): LNHDA, SQIVND (reference sequence). The CDR3 loop spans 16 amino acids. V lost 6 bases and J lost 5; bases outside the gene matches: 10. This chain's CDR3 is CASSRGLAGLFETQYF. DNA for the CDR3: TGTGCCAGTAGCCGCGGACTAGCGGGGTTATTCGAGACCCAGTACTTC.

The chain recombines TRBV7-9 with TRBJ2-3, with TRBD2 matching over 7 bases. This CDR3 contains 15 residues. Looked up from germline, CDR1 is SEHNR and CDR2 is FQNEAQ (reference sequence). The V and J ends lost 7 bases and 4 bases, in that order; junction bases with no gene match: 11. CDR3 in DNA: TGTGCCAGCATCGCTTTTAGCGGGCCTGCAGATACGCAGTATTTT. Translating gives CASIAFSGPADTQYF.

The V and J genes are TRBV7-8 and TRBJ2-7, with 7 nucleotides matching TRBD2. V shed 8 bases, J shed 2 bases, and the junction held 6 bases outside the gene matches. This CDR3 has 13 amino acids. From germline, CDR1 is SGHVS and CDR2 FQNEAQ. CDR3 in DNA: TGTGCCAGCTCCTGGGGGGGAACCTACGAGCAGTACTTC. Protein sequence: CASSWGGTYEQYF.

This clone showed up just once. The rearrangement links TRBV4-2 to TRBJ1-2; D remains unclear. There are 13 residues in the CDR3. In germline, CDR1 is LGHNA, CDR2 YNFKEQ. The V end was cut by 1 base, the J end by 4 bases, with 7 bases between. The CDR3 coding sequence is TGTGCCAGCAGCCAAGGTCACAGCTATGGCTACACCTTC. This encodes CASSQGHSYGYTF.

V and J are TRBV27 and TRBJ2-6; a possible D gene is TRBD1 (6 bases). V gave up 6 bases and J gave up 1 base, with 16 bases separating them. The CDR3 extends over 17 amino acids. The V gene's germline CDR1 is MNHEY and CDR2 SMNVEV (reference sequence). The CDR3 spells CASRTSYRVSGANVLTF. CDR3 in DNA: TGTGCCAGCAGGACTTCTTACAGGGTTTCTGGGGCCAACGTCCTGACTTTC.

This chain connects TRBV14 to TRBJ2-1; a weak D match, TRBD1 (6 bases). This CDR3 is 15 amino acids long. The germline gives CDR1 SGHDN, CDR2 FVKESK. The V end lost 2 bases, the J end lost 2 bases, and 10 bases lay between the germline ends. The CDR3 DNA is TGTGCCAGCAGCCAACCCCAGGGGACCTACAATGAGCAGTTCTTC. Translated, it gives CASSQPQGTYNEQFF.

CDR3 protein: CASSPHRQGSYEQYF. The CDR3 coding sequence is TGTGCCAGCAGTCCTCACAGACAGGGATCCTACGAGCAGTACTTC. This chain connects TRBV28 to TRBJ2-7; 7 bases map to TRBD1. The length of the CDR3 is 15 residues. From germline, CDR1 is MDHEN and CDR2 SYDVKM. The V segment lost 5 bases and the J segment 1 base; nucleotides outside the gene matches: 8.

V and J are TRBV5-1 and TRBJ2-2; TRBD2 might be the D (5 bases). Germline values: CDR1 SGHRS, CDR2 YFSETQ. This CDR3 has 16 residues. The V end was cut by 4 bases, the J end by 6 bases, with 19 bases between. CDR3 DNA: TGCGCCAGCAGCGATCAAGAGGGCGGGTTGGCCGGGGAGCTGTTTTTT. Amino acids: CASSDQEGGLAGELFF.

The chain uses TRBV30 and TRBJ2-3; TRBD2 matches 13 bases. Germline loops: CDR1 GTSNPN, CDR2 SVGIG (reference sequence). This CDR3 region has 14 residues. With V trimmed by 7 bases and J by 7 bases, 8 bases remained unmatched. The CDR3 here is CAFQLAGGLNTQYF. CDR3 nucleotide sequence: TGTGCCTTCCAACTAGCGGGGGGGCTGAATACGCAGTATTTT.

This chain joins TRBV30 and TRBJ2-5, with D perhaps matching TRBD1 (6 bases). Trimming shortened V by 0 bases and J by 5 bases, and 10 bases separated the two germline ends. CDR1 and CDR2 from the germline V gene are GTSNPN and SVGIG (reference sequence). The CDR3 is 13 residues long. The CDR3 region is CAWSVQGSETQYF. For the CDR3, the DNA is TGTGCCTGGAGTGTACAGGGCAGCGAGACCCAGTACTTC.